Sequencing of this T cell receptor (beta chain) was carried out in a study of cytomegalovirus exposure and HLA in healthy donors. PCR was performed using 60 Vbeta and 13 Jbeta primers. Using immunoSEQ multiplex PCR, the repertoire was profiled, and TCRdb retains in-frame clones only, with some absent. The sample contains about 150,000 clones, around 75% of which appear only once. There are 16 residues in the CDR3. V lost 4 bases to trimming and J lost 7 bases; unmatched junction nucleotides: 6. Per the germline V gene, CDR1 is SGHRS and CDR2 is YFSETQ. Points from the study as a whole: Sequencing likely generated an artifact that appeared as a cluster of highly shared sequence variants. The study designated roughly 150 TCR beta chains cytomegalovirus-associated. A later analysis linked some 17,000 TCR beta sequences to HLA alleles at 0.05 false discovery rate.

About this clone itself: Its target is unknown.

This clonotype originated in a young man in good health and CMV-seronegative. The sequencing sample was made of PBMCs. The rearrangement links TRBV5-1 to TRBJ2-2, with TRBD2 matching over 14 bases. CDR3 loop: CASSIGLAGGVGELFF. For the CDR3, the DNA is TGCGCCAGCAGCATAGGACTAGCGGGAGGTGTCGGGGAGCTGTTTTTT.